This T cell receptor beta chain comes out of a study of blood T cell repertoires in COVID-19. Study-level information: PBMCs, B-cell-depleted T cells, or T cells were the source of the cDNA or gDNA that made up the material.

Germline V CDR1 and CDR2: LGHNA, YNFKEQ. This CDR3 comprises 13 residues. Trimming took 5 bases from V and 0 from J, leaving 7 bases between them. Assay: immunoSEQ multiplex PCR; the TCRdb copy retains only in-frame clones and omits some. The profile shows about 340,000 clones, roughly 90% of them singletons. The TCR comes from a woman in her seventies with COVID-19, enrolled during active disease. This chain connects TRBV4-2 to TRBJ1-1, with unresolved D. Specimen: peripheral blood. The chain's CDR3 is CASSSGLNTEAFF. The CDR3 region has the DNA TGTGCCAGCAGCTCTGGGCTGAACACTGAAGCTTTCTTT.